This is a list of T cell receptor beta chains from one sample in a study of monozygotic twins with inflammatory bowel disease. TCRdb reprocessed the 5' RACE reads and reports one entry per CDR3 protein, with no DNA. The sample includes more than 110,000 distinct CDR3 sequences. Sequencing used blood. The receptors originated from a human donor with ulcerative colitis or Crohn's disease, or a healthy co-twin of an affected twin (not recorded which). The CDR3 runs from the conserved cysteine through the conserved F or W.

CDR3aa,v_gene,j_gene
CASSSLGGSNEQYF,TRBV28,TRBJ2-7
CASSVYQETQYF,TRBV2,TRBJ2-5
CSASRTGGLETQYF,TRBV20-1,TRBJ2-5
CASSLAGREVTEAFF,TRBV12-3/TRBV12-4,TRBJ1-1
CSVGQGTGGYTF,TRBV29-1,TRBJ1-2
CASSLGGGDEQYF,TRBV7-9,TRBJ2-7
CASSKPGQGGTGELFF,TRBV6-1,TRBJ2-2
CASSPRGDHEQYF,TRBV18,TRBJ2-7
CASSQRSPRGETQYF,TRBV3-1,TRBJ2-5
CASSLIGTGEAFF,TRBV7-8,TRBJ1-1
CASSLRPAGFEQYF,TRBV5-1,TRBJ2-7
CASSNTGELFF,TRBV7-8,TRBJ2-2
CASRSGTGELFF,TRBV5-1,TRBJ2-2
CASSLPGYEQYF,TRBV7-9,TRBJ2-7
CASKFQRRNYEQYF,TRBV28,TRBJ2-7
CSATSGRGGNIQYF,TRBV20-1,TRBJ2-4
CASSLRFAGEETQYF,TRBV7-3,TRBJ2-5
CASSPIGIAASGNHEQYF,TRBV18,TRBJ2-7
CASSFQGEAYNEQFF,TRBV12-3/TRBV12-4,TRBJ2-1
CASSPRAPLATDTQYF,TRBV12-3/TRBV12-4,TRBJ2-3
CASSLEPGTYGYTF,TRBV7-2,TRBJ1-2
CASSQRQGANTGELFF,TRBV5-1,TRBJ2-2
CASSDRGPDTQYF,TRBV28,TRBJ2-3
CASSLMHGPEAFF,TRBV5-8,TRBJ1-1
CASSYRRGGYNEQFF,TRBV7-6,TRBJ2-1
CASSQGLAGLETQYF,TRBV4-2,TRBJ2-5
CASSNGQGGYQPQHF,TRBV4-1,TRBJ1-5
CASSTTGTGNSPLHF,TRBV5-1,TRBJ1-6
CASSWMGGQETQYF,TRBV5-1,TRBJ2-5